This entry is about one T cell receptor (beta chain). In the study's own analysis: Estimated nucleated cell counts came from reference gene primer amplification. Produced via immunoSEQ multiplex PCR; TCRdb's table is partial and in-frame only. V, J and clone size derive from that table, while D and trimming were established from the DNA sequence. The profile shows under 200,000 clones, 88% of them singletons. The data are from a study of blood T cell repertoires in COVID-19. Study-level background: Acute and convalescent COVID-19 samples came from the United States, Italy and Spain. Sample material is recorded as cDNA or gDNA derived from T cells, B-cell-depleted T cells, or PBMCs.

This CDR3 spans 15 amino acids. Losses at the gene ends were 4 bases for V and 4 bases for J; bases not matched to a gene: 10. Germline V gene sequence: CDR1 SGHDT, CDR2 YYEEEE. This chain joins TRBV5-6 and TRBJ2-7; TRBD1 agrees at 8 bases. Sequencing was carried out using peripheral blood. The sequence came from a man in his late teens or twenties with active or convalescent COVID-19. The CDR3 is CASSGATGVGYEQYF. CDR3 coding DNA: TGTGCCAGCAGCGGGGCGACAGGGGTTGGGTACGAGCAGTACTTC.